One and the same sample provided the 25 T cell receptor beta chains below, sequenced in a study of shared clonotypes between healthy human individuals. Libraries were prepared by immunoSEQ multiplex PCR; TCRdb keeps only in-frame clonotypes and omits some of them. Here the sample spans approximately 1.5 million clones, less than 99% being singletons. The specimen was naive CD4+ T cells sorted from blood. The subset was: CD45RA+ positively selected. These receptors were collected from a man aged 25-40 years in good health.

In nucleotides, the CDR3 is TGTGCCAGCAGCCCTACGGGTGCTCAAGAGACCCAGTACTTC. Residues: CASSPTGAQETQYF. The chain is built from TRBV5-4 and TRBJ2-5; D gene unclear. V was pared by 4 bases and J by 2 bases, with 12 bases between. The length of the CDR3 is 14 residues. Germline values: CDR1 SGHNT, CDR2 YYREEE (reference sequence).

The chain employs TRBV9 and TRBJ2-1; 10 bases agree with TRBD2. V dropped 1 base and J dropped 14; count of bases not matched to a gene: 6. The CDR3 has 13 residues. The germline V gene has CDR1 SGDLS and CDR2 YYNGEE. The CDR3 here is CASSVLAGDKKFF. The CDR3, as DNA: TGTGCCAGCAGCGTACTAGCGGGAGATAAAAAGTTCTTC.

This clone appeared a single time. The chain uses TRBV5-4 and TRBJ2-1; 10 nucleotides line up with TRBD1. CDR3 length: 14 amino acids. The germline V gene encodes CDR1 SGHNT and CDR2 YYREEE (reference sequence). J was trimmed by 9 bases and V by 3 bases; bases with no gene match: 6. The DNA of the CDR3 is TGTGCCAGCAGCTCGGGACAGGGGAGAGGTGAGCAGTTCTTC. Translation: CASSSGQGRGEQFF. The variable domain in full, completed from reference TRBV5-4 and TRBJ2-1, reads ETGVTQSPTHLIKTRGQQVTLRCSSQSGHNTVSWYQQALGQGPQFIFQYYREEENGRGNFPPRFSGLQFPNYSSELNVNALELDDSALYLCASSSGQGRGEQFFGPGTRLTVL.

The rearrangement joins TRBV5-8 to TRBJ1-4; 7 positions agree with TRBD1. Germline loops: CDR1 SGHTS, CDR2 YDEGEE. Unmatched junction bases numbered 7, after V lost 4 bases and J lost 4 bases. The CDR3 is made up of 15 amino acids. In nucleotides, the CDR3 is TGTGCCAGCAGCCGGGGACAGCGTTATAATGAAAAACTGTTTTTT. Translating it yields CASSRGQRYNEKLFF.

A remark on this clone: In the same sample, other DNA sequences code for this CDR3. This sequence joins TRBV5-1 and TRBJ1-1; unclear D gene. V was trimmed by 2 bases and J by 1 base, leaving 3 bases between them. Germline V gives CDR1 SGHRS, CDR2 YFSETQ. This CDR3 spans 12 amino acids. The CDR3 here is CASSLTNTEAFF. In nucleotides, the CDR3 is TGCGCCAGCAGCTTAACGAACACTGAAGCTTTCTTT.

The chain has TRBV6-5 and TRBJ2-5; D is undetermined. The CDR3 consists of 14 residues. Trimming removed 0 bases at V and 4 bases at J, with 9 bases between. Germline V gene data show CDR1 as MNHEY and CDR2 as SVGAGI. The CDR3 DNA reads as TGTGCCAGCAGTTACTCGGACCTACGAGAGACCCAGTACTTC. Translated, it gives CASSYSDLRETQYF.

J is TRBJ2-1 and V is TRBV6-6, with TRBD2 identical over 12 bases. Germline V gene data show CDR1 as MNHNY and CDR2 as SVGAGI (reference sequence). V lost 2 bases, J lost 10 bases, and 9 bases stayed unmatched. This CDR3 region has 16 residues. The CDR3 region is CASSYGASGRAEEQFF. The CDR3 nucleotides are TGTGCCAGCAGTTACGGGGCTAGCGGGAGGGCGGAAGAGCAGTTCTTC.

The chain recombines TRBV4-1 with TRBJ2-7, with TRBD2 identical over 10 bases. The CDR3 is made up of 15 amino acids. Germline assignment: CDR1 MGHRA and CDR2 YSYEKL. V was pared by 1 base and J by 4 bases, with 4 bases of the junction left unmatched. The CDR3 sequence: CASSQVAGGGYEQYF. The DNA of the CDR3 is TGCGCCAGCAGCCAAGTAGCGGGAGGTGGGTACGAGCAGTACTTC.

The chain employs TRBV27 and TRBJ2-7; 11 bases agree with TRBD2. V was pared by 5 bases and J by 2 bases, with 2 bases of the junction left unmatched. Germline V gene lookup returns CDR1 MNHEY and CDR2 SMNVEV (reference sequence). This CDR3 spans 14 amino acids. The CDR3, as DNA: TGTGCCAGCAGTCAGACTAGCGGGGCCTACGAGCAGTACTTC. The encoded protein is CASSQTSGAYEQYF.

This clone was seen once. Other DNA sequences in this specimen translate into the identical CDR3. CDR3 loop: CASGQGNQPQHF. CDR3 nucleotides: TGTGCTAGTGGACAGGGAAATCAGCCCCAGCATTTT. V and J are TRBV12-5 and TRBJ1-5, with a possible D match to TRBD1 (6 bases). The CDR3 has 12 residues. Germline loops: CDR1 LGHNT, CDR2 FRNRAP. Trimming took off 6 bases at V and 4 bases at J, with 7 bases between the two ends.

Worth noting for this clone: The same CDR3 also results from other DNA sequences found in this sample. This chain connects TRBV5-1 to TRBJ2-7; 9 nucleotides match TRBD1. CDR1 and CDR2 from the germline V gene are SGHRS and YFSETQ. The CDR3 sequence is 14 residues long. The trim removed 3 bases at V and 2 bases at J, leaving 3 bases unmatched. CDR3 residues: CASSSRQGAYEQYF. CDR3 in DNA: TGCGCCAGCAGCTCCCGACAGGGGGCCTACGAGCAGTACTTC.

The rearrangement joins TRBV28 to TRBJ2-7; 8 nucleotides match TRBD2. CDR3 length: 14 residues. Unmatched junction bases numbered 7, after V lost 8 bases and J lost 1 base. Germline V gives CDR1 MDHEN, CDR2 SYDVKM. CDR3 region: CASQVSGISYEQYF. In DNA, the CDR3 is TGTGCCAGCCAGGTTAGCGGGATTTCCTACGAGCAGTACTTC.

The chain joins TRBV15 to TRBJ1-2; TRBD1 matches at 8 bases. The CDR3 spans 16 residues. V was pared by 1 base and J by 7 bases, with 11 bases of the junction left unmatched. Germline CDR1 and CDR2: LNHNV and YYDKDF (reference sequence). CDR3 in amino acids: CATSRGQGALLGGYTF. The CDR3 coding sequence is TGTGCCACCAGCAGAGGCCAGGGGGCGCTGCTTGGTGGCTACACCTTC.

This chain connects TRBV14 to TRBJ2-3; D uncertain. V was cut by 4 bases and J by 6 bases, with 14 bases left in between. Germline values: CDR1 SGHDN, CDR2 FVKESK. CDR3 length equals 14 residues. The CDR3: CASSRNRGVDTQYF. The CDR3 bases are TGTGCCAGCAGCCGCAACAGAGGAGTGGATACGCAGTATTTT.

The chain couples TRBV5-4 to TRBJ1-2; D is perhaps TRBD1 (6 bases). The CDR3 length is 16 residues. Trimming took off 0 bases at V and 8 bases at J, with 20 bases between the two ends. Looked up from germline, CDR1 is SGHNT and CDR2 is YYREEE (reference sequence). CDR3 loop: CASSLGGHGGLEGYTF. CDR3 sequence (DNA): TGTGCCAGCAGCTTGGGGGGACATGGAGGATTGGAGGGCTACACCTTC.

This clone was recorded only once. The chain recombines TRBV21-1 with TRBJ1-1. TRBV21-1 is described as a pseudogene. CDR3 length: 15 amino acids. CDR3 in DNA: TGTGCCAGCAGCAAAGCGCAGGGAGAGGGCACTGAAGCTTTCTTT. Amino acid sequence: CASSKAQGEGTEAFF.

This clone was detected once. In DNA form, the CDR3 reads TGCGCCAGCAGAGAAACCGGGACAGGGGAGGAGACCCAGTACTTC. Amino acid sequence: CASRETGTGEETQYF. V and J are TRBV5-1 and TRBJ2-5; 10 bases agree with TRBD1. V dropped 5 bases and J dropped 5; count of bases not matched to a gene: 9. The CDR3 has 15 amino acids. The V gene's germline CDR1 is SGHRS and CDR2 YFSETQ.

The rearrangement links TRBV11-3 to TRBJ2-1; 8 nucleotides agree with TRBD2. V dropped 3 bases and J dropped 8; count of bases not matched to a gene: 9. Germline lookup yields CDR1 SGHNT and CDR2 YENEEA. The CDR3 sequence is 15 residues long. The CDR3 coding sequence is TGTGCCAGCAGCTTGACTAGCGCGGGATGGGATGAGCAGTTCTTC. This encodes CASSLTSAGWDEQFF.

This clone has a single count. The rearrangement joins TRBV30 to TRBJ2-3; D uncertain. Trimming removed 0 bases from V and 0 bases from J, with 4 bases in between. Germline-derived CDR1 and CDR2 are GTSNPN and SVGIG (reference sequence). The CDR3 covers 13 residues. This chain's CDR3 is CAWSVVSTDTQYF. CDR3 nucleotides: TGTGCCTGGAGTGTGGTCAGCACAGATACGCAGTATTTT. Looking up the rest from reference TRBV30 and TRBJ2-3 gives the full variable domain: SQTIHQWPATLVQPVGSPLSLECTVEGTSNPNLYWYRQAAGRGLQLLFYSVGIGQISSEVPQNLSASRPQDRQFILSSKKLLLSDSGFYLCAWSVVSTDTQYFGPGTRLTVL.

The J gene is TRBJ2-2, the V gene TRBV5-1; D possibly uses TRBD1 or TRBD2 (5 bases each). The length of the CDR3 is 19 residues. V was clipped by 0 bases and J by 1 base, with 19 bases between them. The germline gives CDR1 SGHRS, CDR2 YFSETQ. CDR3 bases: TGCGCCAGCAGCTTGGCTCGGGGCGCTGGCGAGTGGAACACCGGGGAGCTGTTTTTT. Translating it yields CASSLARGAGEWNTGELFF.

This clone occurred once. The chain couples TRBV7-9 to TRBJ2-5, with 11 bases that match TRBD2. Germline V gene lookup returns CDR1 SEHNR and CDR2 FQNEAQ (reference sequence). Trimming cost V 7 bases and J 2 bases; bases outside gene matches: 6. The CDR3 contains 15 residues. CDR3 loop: CASIPRTSGQETQYF. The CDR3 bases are TGTGCCAGCATTCCGCGGACTAGCGGGCAAGAGACCCAGTACTTC.

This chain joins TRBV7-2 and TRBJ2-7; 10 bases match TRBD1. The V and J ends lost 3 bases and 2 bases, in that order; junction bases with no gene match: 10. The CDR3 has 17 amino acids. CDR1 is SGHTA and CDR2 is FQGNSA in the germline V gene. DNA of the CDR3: TGTGCCAGCAGCTTCCCTCGACAGGGACAGGGGACCTACGAGCAGTACTTC. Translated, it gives CASSFPRQGQGTYEQYF. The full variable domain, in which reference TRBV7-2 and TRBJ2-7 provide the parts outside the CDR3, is GAGVSQSPSNKVTEKGKDVELRCDPISGHTALYWYRQSLGQGLEFLIYFQGNSAPDKSGLPSDRFSAERTGGSVSTLTIQRTQQEDSAVYLCASSFPRQGQGTYEQYFGPGTRLTVT.

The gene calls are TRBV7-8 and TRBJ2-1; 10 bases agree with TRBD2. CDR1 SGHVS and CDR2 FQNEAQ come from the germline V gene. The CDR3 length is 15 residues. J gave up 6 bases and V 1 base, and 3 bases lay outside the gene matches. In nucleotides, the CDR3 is TGTGCCAGCAGCTTAGGCGCTAGCGGGAGCAATGAGCAGTTCTTC. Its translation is CASSLGASGSNEQFF.

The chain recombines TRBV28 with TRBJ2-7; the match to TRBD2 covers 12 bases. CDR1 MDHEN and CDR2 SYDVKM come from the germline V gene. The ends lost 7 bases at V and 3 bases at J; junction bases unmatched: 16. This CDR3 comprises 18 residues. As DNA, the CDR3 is TGTGCCAGCACCCACAAGGGAGGACTAGCGGGACTCTACTACGAGCAGTACTTC. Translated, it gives CASTHKGGLAGLYYEQYF.

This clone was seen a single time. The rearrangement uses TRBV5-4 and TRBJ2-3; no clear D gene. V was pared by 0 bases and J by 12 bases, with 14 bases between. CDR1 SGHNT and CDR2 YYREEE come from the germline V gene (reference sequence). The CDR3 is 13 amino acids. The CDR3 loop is CASSLALTAAQYF. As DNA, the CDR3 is TGTGCCAGCAGCTTGGCCCTGACGGCAGCACAGTATTTT. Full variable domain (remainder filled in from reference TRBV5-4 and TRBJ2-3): ETGVTQSPTHLIKTRGQQVTLRCSSQSGHNTVSWYQQALGQGPQFIFQYYREEENGRGNFPPRFSGLQFPNYSSELNVNALELDDSALYLCASSLALTAAQYFGPGTRLTVL.